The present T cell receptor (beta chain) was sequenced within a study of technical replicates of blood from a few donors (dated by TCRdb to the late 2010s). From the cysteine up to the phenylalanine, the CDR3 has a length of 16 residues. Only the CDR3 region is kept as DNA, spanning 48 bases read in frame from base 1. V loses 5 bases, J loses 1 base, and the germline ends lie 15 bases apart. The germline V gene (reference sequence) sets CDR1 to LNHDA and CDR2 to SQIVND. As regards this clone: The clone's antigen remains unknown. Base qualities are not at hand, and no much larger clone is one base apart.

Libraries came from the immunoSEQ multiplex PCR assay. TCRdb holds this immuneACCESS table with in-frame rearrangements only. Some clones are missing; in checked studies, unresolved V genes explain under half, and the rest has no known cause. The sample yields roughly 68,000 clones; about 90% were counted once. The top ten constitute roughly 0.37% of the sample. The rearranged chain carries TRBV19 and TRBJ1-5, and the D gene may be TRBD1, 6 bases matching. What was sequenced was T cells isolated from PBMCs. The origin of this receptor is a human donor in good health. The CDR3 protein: CASSPGTQQSNQPQHF. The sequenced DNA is TGTGCCAGTAGTCCCGGGACACAACAGAGCAATCAGCCCCAGCATTTT. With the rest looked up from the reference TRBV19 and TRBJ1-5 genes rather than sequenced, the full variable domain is DGGITQSPKYLFRKEGQNVTLSCEQNLNHDAMYWYRQDPGQGLRLIYYSQIVNDFQKGDIAEGYSVSREKKESFPLTVTSAQKNPTAFYLCASSPGTQQSNQPQHFGDGTRLSIL.